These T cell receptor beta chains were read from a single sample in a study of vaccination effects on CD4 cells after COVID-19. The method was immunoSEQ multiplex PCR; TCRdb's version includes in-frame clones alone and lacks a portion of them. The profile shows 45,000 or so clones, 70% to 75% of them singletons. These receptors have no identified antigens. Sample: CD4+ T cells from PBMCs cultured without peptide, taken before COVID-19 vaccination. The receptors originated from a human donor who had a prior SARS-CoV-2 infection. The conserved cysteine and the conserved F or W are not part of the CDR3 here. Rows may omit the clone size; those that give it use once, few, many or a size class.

ASCLYGTGAGNEQF	TRBJ2-1	TRBV5-4	.
ASGSGLAGGYGTQY	TRBJ2-3	TRBV12-5	.
ATSDIRDRESDTQY	TRBJ2-3	TRBV24-1	.
ASSRTNTGELF	TRBJ2-2	TRBV3-1/TRBV3-2	.
ASSLALLGTQY	TRBJ2-5	TRBV12-3/TRBV12-4	.
ASCRDREPGANVLT	TRBJ2-6	TRBV28	.
ASSQEPLGQGTGELF	TRBJ2-2	TRBV4-3	.
ATSRQGGAEAGEQF	TRBJ2-1	TRBV15	.
SSVPLLGTEAF	TRBJ1-1	TRBV29-1	.
ASSLGLADHPGEQY	TRBJ2-7	TRBV5-6	.
ATSTRQGAYNEQF	TRBJ2-1	TRBV15	.
ASSKTSGSGANVLT	TRBJ2-6	TRBV19	.
ASSLVPGSSPDTQY	TRBJ2-3	TRBV5-1	.
ASSVGQNTEAF	TRBJ1-1	TRBV7-2	.
ASSGGRGQGPYEQY	TRBJ2-7	TRBV6-1	.
AWIQGKRTKDSNQPQH	TRBJ1-5	TRBV30	once
ASSDPFGLTDTQY	TRBJ2-3	TRBV6-1	.
ASSAGPTNYGYT	TRBJ1-2	TRBV2	few
ASRYYRLAGGRYAYEQY	TRBJ2-7	TRBV12-2	.
ASSPGTSGGYIIEQF	TRBJ2-1	TRBV7-8	once
ASSVRDREAPLH	TRBJ1-6	TRBV9	.
ASTTTGEVNTIY	TRBJ1-3	TRBV19	.
ASSGLTGYGYT	TRBJ1-2	TRBV25-1	.
ASSARLAGATGELF	TRBJ2-2	TRBV7-7	.
ASSLVGANTEAF	TRBJ1-1	TRBV5-1	.
AIGGSGRAEAF	TRBJ1-1	TRBV10-3	.
ASSKTGGDSRHSPLH	TRBJ1-6	TRBV6-2/TRBV6-3	.
ASSQVDLGLAGGNEQF	TRBJ2-1	TRBV4-1	.
ASNADRVSGGETQY	TRBJ2-5	TRBV5-6	.
ASSLLGVSYNEQF	TRBJ2-1	TRBV6-2/TRBV6-3	few
ASSLALAPSDTQY	TRBJ2-3	TRBV5-1	.
ATDSSGYGYT	TRBJ1-2	TRBV3-1/TRBV3-2	.
ASSLGFEGSPKNIQY	TRBJ2-4	TRBV5-1	.
ASSSTSGGRGNTGELF	TRBJ2-2	TRBV5-1	.
ASSHGQGVAYEQY	TRBJ2-7	TRBV18	.
SATRWGSEKLF	TRBJ1-4	TRBV29-1	.
ASTMTGGNYGYT	TRBJ1-2	TRBV6-5	.
AWSVAAQETQY	TRBJ2-5	TRBV30	.
ARSRDREDIDTQY	TRBJ2-3	TRBV10-1	.
ASSPSQGGENEQY	TRBJ2-7	TRBV18	.
ASSESLATHEQY	TRBJ2-7	TRBV25-1	.
ASSIVTPNQPQH	TRBJ1-5	TRBV19	few
ASSEAEHYEQY	TRBJ2-7	TRBV6-1	.
ASTPTITSDTQY	TRBJ2-3	TRBV27	once
AIRGRVNTEAF	TRBJ1-1	TRBV10-3	few
ASRPGGTSSSYEQY	TRBJ2-7	TRBV5-4	.
ASSGDSYNEQF	TRBJ2-1	TRBV7-3	few
ASSKKLMNTEAF	TRBJ1-1	TRBV7-2	.
ASRLTGTDTQY	TRBJ2-3	TRBV28	.
ASSWGRQGLSSYNEQF	TRBJ2-1	TRBV5-1	.
ASSQAEAGCDEKLF	TRBJ1-4	TRBV4-3	once
ASSGDRLAPHNEQF	TRBJ2-1	TRBV7-9	.
ASSHGLAGNTGELF	TRBJ2-2	TRBV14	.
ASTSSGANVLT	TRBJ2-6	TRBV6-5	.
ASSQAPSGFGNEQF	TRBJ2-1	TRBV3-1/TRBV3-2	.
ASSPTRGSDEQF	TRBJ2-1	TRBV7-3	.
ASPCGETQY	TRBJ2-5	TRBV5-4	.